These 4 T cell receptor beta chains were sequenced from one sample in a study of T-cell reconstitution after alpha-beta-depleted transplantation in children. It was with unique molecular identifiers that the TCRbeta library was prepared. TCRdb fed the PCR reads into MiXCR, producing one record per CDR3 protein. The data show about 600,000 distinct CDR3 sequences, with more than 20% seen just once and 14% held by the top ten. The sample here was PBMCs, mostly from graft donor cells, taken 360 days after TCRalphabeta/CD19-depleted stem cell transplant. Receptors originate from a boy under three years old who had a stem cell transplant for acute myeloid leukemia, so the T cells may come from the graft donor.

V usage is TRBV11-2 and J usage is TRBJ2-3; TRBD1 is a possible D gene (5 bases). The germline gives CDR1 SGHAT, CDR2 FQNNGV. The CDR3 is 14 residues long. Trimming took off 1 base at V and 4 bases at J, with 9 bases between the two ends. This CDR3 is CASSLVIRADTQYF. For the CDR3, the DNA is TGTGCCAGCAGCTTAGTTATCAGGGCAGATACGCAGTATTTT.

This clonotype was observed a handful of times. The rearrangement uses TRBV15 and TRBJ2-7; 9 positions agree with TRBD2. V lost 2 bases, J lost 2 bases, and 1 base stayed unmatched. This CDR3 contains 14 residues. Germline V gene data show CDR1 as LNHNV and CDR2 as YYDKDF (reference sequence). CDR3 coding DNA: TGTGCCACCAGCAGAAGACTAGCGGCCTACGAGCAGTACGTC. This encodes CATSRRLAAYEQYV.

This clonotype has just a few counts. The gene calls are TRBV20-1 and TRBJ2-7; perhaps D is TRBD1 or TRBD2 (5 bases each). Germline values: CDR1 DFQATT, CDR2 SNEGSKA (reference sequence). The V gene lost 4 bases and the J gene lost 2 bases, with 12 bases spanning the gap. The CDR3 contains 13 residues. The CDR3 DNA sequence: TGCAGTGCTACCGGGGACGAAACCTACGAGCAGTACTTC. Translated, it gives CSATGDETYEQYF.

V is TRBV9 and J is TRBJ2-1; D is perhaps TRBD2 (6 bases). Germline V gene sequence: CDR1 SGDLS, CDR2 YYNGEE. V lost 0 bases, J lost 7 bases, and 11 bases lay in between. This CDR3 has 14 amino acids. The CDR3 here is CASSVGVAGNEQFF. In nucleotides, the CDR3 is TGTGCCAGCAGCGTAGGGGTTGCGGGGAATGAGCAGTTCTTC.